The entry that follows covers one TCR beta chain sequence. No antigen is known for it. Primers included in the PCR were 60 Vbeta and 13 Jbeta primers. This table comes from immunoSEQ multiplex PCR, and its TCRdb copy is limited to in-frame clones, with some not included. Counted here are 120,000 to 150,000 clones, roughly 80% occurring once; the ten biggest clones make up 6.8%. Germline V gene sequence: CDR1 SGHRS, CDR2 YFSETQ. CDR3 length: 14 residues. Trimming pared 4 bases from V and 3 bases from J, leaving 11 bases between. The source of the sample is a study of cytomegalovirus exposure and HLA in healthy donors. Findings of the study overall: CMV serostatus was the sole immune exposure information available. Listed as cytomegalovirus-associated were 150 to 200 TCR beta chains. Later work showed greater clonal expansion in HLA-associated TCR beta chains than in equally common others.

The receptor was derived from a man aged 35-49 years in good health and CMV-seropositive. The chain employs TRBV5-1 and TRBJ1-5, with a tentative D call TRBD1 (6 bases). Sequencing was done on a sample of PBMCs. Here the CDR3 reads CASSPGGPNQPQHF. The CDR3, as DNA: TGCGCCAGCAGCCCGGGGGGCCCCAATCAGCCCCAGCATTTT. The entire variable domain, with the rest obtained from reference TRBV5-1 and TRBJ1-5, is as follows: KAGVTQTPRYLIKTRGQQVTLSCSPISGHRSVSWYQQTPGQGLQFLFEYFSETQRNKGNFPGRFSGRQFSNSRSEMNVSTLELGDSALYLCASSPGGPNQPQHFGDGTRLSIL.